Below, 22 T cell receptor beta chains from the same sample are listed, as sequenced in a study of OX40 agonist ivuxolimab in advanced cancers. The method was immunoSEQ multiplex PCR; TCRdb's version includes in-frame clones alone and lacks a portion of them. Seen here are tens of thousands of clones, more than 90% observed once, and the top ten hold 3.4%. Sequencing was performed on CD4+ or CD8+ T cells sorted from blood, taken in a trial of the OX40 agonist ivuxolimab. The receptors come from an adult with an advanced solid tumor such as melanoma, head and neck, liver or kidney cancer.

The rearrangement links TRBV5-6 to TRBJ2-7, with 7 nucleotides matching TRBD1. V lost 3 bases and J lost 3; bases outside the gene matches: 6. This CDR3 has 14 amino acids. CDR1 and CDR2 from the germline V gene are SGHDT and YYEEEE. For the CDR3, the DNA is TGTGCCAGCAGCTGGTCGACAGGGAACTACGAGCAGTACTTC. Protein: CASSWSTGNYEQYF.

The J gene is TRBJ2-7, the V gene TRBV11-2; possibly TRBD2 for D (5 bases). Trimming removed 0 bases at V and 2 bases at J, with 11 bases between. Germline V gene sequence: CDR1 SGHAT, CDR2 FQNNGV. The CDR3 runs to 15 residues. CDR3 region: CASSLDPEGAYEQYF. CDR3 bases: TGTGCCAGCAGCTTAGATCCAGAGGGAGCCTACGAGCAGTACTTC.

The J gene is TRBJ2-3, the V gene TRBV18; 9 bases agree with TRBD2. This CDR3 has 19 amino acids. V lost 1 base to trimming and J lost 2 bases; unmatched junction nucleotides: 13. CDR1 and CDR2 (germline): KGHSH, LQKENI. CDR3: CASSPRPASGATPTDTQYF. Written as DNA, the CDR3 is TGTGCCAGCTCACCACGGCCGGCTAGCGGGGCCACCCCCACAGATACGCAGTATTTT.

CDR3 amino acids: CASSQDLAGATYEQYF. Written as DNA, the CDR3 is TGCGCCAGCAGCCAAGACTTAGCGGGAGCCACCTACGAGCAGTACTTC. The chain combines TRBV4-1 with TRBJ2-7; 9 nucleotides match TRBD2. The CDR3 sequence is 16 residues long. The V gene's germline CDR1 is MGHRA and CDR2 YSYEKL. V lost 0 bases and J lost 2; bases outside the gene matches: 5.

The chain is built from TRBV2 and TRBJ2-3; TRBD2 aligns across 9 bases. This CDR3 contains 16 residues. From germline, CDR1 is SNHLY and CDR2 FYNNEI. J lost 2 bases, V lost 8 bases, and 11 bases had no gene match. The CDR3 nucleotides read TGTGCCAGCTTAGGGGCTAGCGGGATCTACACAGATACGCAGTATTTT. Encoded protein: CASLGASGIYTDTQYF.

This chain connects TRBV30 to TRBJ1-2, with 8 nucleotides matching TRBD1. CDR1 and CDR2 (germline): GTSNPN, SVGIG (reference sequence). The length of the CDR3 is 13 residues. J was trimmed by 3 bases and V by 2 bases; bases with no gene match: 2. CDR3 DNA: TGTGCCTGGAGTCCGGACAGGGACTATGGCTACACCTTC. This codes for CAWSPDRDYGYTF.

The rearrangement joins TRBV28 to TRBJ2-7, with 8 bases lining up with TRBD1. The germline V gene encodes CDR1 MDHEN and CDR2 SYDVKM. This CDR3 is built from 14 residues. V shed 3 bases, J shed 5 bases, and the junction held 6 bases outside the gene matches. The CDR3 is CASSFDRGLNEQYF. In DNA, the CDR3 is TGTGCCAGCAGTTTCGACAGGGGCTTAAACGAGCAGTACTTC.

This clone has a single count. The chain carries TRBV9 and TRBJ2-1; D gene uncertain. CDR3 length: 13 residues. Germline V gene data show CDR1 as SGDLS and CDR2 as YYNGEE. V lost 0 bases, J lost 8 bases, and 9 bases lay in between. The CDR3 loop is CASSVESRYEQFF. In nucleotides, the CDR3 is TGTGCCAGCAGCGTAGAATCTAGGTATGAGCAGTTCTTC.

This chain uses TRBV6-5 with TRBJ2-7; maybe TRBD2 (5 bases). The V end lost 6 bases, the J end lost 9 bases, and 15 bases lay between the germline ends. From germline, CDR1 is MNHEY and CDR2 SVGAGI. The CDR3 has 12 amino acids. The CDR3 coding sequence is TGTGCCAGCAGAGTCCCCCCCGAGGGGCAGTACTTC. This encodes CASRVPPEGQYF.

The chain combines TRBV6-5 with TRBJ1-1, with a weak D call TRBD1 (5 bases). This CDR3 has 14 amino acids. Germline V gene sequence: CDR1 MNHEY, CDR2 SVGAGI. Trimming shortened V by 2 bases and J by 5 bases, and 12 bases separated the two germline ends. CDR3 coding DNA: TGTGCCAGCAGTTACGGGGGTTTGAGGACTGAAGCTTTCTTT. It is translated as CASSYGGLRTEAFF.

The CDR3 region has the DNA TGTGCTAGTGGTTTGGAACAGGGATACGAGCAGTACTTC. Protein: CASGLEQGYEQYF. The gene calls are TRBV12-5 and TRBJ2-7; D may be TRBD1 (6 bases). CDR3 length: 13 residues. The V and J ends lost 1 base and 4 bases respectively, with 8 bases between them. Germline loops: CDR1 LGHNT, CDR2 FRNRAP.

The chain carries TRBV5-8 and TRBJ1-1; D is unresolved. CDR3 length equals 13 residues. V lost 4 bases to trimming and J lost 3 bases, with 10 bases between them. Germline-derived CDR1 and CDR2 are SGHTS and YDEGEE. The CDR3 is CASSHYTYTEAFF. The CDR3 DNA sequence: TGTGCCAGCAGCCATTACACATACACTGAAGCTTTCTTT.

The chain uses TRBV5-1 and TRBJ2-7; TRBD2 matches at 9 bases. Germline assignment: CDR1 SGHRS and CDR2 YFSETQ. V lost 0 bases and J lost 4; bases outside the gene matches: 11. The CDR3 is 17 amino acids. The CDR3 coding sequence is TGCGCCAGCAGCTTGGATGGTAGCGGGGGACTAAGGTACGAGCAGTACTTC. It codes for CASSLDGSGGLRYEQYF.

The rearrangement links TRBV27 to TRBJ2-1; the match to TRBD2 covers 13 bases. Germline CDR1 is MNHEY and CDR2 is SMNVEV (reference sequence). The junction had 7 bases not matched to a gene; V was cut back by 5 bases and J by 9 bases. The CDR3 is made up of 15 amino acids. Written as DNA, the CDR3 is TGTGCCAGCAGTGAGGGACTAGCGGGAAGGTTTGAGCAGTTCTTC. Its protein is CASSEGLAGRFEQFF.

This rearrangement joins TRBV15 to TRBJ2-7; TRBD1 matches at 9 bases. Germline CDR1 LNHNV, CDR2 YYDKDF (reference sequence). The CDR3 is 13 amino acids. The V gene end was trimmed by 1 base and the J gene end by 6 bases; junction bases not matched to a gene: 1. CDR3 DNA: TGTGCCACCAGCAGAGTGACAGGGGGCGAGCAGTACTTC. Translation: CATSRVTGGEQYF.

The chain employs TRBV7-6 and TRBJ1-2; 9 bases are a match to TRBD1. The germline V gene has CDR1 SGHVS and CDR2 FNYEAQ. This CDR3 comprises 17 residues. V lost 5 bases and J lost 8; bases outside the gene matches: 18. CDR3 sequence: CASSLVAAGTGRGGYTF. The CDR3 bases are TGTGCCAGCAGCCTAGTAGCTGCTGGGACAGGGAGAGGCGGCTACACCTTC. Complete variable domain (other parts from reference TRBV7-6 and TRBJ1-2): GAGVSQSPRYKVTKRGQDVALRCDPISGHVSLYWYRQALGQGPEFLTYFNYEAQQDKSGLPNDRFSAERPEGSISTLTIQRTEQRDSAMYRCASSLVAAGTGRGGYTFGSGTRLTVV.

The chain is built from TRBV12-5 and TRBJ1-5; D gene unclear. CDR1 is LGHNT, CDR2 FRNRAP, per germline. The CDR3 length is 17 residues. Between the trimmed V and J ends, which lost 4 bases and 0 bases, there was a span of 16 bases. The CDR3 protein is CASGSTSIGHSNQPQHF. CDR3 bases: TGTGCTAGTGGTTCAACCTCAATCGGGCATAGCAATCAGCCCCAGCATTTT.

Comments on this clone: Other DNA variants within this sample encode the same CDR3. CDR3 amino acids: CASSLGTGNYEQYF. CDR3 nucleotides: TGCGCCAGCAGCTTGGGGACAGGGAACTACGAGCAGTACTTC. The V and J genes are TRBV5-1 and TRBJ2-7; 8 bases line up with TRBD1. Per the germline V gene, CDR1 is SGHRS and CDR2 is YFSETQ. The CDR3 consists of 14 residues. The ends lost 0 bases at V and 3 bases at J; junction bases unmatched: 2.

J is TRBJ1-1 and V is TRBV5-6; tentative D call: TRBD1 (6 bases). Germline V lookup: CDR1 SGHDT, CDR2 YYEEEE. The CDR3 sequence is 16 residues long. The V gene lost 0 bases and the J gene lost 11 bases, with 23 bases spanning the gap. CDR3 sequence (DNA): TGTGCCAGCAGCTTGGAGGGGGGCCCAGGGGCAGTTGTGGCTTTCTTT. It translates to CASSLEGGPGAVVAFF.

The CDR3 DNA is TGCAGCGTTGAAGCCGAGGACAGAAACTACGAGCAGTACTTC. It is translated as CSVEAEDRNYEQYF. The chain couples TRBV29-1 to TRBJ2-7; tentative D call: TRBD1 (6 bases). Trimming shortened V by 1 base and J by 3 bases, and 13 bases separated the two germline ends. The length of the CDR3 is 14 residues. Germline-derived CDR1 and CDR2 are SQVTM and ANQGSEA.

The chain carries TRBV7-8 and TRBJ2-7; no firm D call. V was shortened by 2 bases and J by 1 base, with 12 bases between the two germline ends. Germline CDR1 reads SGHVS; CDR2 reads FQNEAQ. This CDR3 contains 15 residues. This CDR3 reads CASSLSFGSSYEQYF. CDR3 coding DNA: TGTGCCAGCAGCTTATCTTTCGGCAGTTCCTACGAGCAGTACTTC.

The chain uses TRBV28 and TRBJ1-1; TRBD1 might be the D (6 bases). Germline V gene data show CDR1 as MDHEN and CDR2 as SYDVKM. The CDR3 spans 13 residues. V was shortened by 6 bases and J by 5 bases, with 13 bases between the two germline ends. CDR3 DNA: TGTGCCAGCAGATTAGGGGGGCGGACTGAAGCTTTCTTT. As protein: CASRLGGRTEAFF. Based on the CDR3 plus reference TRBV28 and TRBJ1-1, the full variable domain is DVKVTQSSRYLVKRTGEKVFLECVQDMDHENMFWYRQDPGLGLRLIYFSYDVKMKEKGDIPEGYSVSREKKERFSLILESASTNQTSMYLCASRLGGRTEAFFGQGTRLTVV.